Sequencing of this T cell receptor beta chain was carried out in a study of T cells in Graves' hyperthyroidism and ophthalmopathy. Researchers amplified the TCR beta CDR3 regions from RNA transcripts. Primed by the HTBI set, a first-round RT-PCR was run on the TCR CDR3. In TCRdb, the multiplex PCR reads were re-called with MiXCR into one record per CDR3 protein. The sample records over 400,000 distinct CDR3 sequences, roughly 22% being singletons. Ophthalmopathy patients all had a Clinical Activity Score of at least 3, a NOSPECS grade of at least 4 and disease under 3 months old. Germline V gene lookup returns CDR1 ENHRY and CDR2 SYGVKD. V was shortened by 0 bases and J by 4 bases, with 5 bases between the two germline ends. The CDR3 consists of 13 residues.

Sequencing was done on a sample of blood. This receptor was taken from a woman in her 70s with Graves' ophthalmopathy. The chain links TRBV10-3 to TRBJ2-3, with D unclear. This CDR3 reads CAISESPPDTQYF. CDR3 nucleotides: TGTGCCATCAGTGAGTCCCCCCCAGATACGCAGTATTTT.